Following are 30 T cell receptor beta chains from one sample sequenced in a study of regulatory T cells in long-lasting Graves disease. In building TCR beta libraries, iRepertoire HTBI primers were used together with Arm-PCR of CDR3 regions. MiXCR, run by TCRdb on the multiplex PCR reads, gives a single entry per CDR3 protein. Of about 460,000 distinct CDR3 sequences in the sample, approximately 23% were seen once. Specified time point: persistent/refractory GD, antithyroid drugs over 5 years with positive TRAb. The TCR library used RNA extracted from PBMCs. Sequencing used peripheral blood mononuclear cells (PBMCs), obtained when the disease was refractory, from a patient treated with antithyroid drugs. The origin of the receptors is a female donor with Graves disease.

The rearrangement links TRBV5-4 to TRBJ1-4; 9 nucleotides agree with TRBD1. The CDR3 runs to 14 residues. The V gene's germline CDR1 is SGHNT and CDR2 YYREEE (reference sequence). J was trimmed by 4 bases and V by 4 bases; bases with no gene match: 2. In DNA form, the CDR3 reads TGTGCCAGCAGCAGGACAGGGGATAATGAAAAACTGTTTTTT. Residues: CASSRTGDNEKLFF.

The chain is built from TRBV6-2 or TRBV6-3 and TRBJ2-7; D not resolved. Germline V CDR1 and CDR2: MNHEY, SVGEGT. This CDR3 region has 16 residues. The V end lost 0 bases, the J end lost 0 bases, and 12 bases lay between the germline ends. The DNA for the CDR3 is TGTGCCAGCAGTTACTCGGGCCAGCCCAGCTCCTACGAGCAGTACTTC. It translates to CASSYSGQPSSYEQYF.

This clonotype was counted many times. The chain recombines TRBV28 with TRBJ1-2, with D perhaps matching TRBD1 (5 bases). Trimming pared 2 bases from V and 4 bases from J, leaving 14 bases between. The CDR3 extends over 15 amino acids. Germline V gives CDR1 MDHEN, CDR2 SYDVKM. The CDR3 DNA reads TGTGCCAGCAGTTTAAGAGGGAGAGGGGCCTATGGCTACACCTTC. As protein: CASSLRGRGAYGYTF.

This clonotype showed up just a few times. The rearrangement links TRBV29-1 to TRBJ2-5, with TRBD1 as a possible D gene (6 bases). V lost 3 bases and J 4 bases, leaving 18 bases between the germline ends. The CDR3 extends over 15 amino acids. CDR1 SQVTM and CDR2 ANQGSEA come from the germline V gene. CDR3: CSVDGLTGWGETQYF. In DNA, the CDR3 is TGCAGCGTTGACGGATTAACAGGGTGGGGAGAGACCCAGTACTTC.

This clonotype was observed a handful of times. The chain is built from TRBV12-3 or TRBV12-4 and TRBJ1-1; D ambiguous. This CDR3 region has 13 residues. The ends were cut back, 7 bases at V and 0 bases at J, with 9 bases in the middle. For the CDR3, the DNA is TGTGCCAGCACCTCGCGGGTGAACACTGAAGCTTTCTTT. It translates to CASTSRVNTEAFF.

This clonotype was detected many times. The V call is TRBV20-1, the J call TRBJ2-5; tentatively, D is TRBD1 or TRBD2 (5 bases each). V was pared by 7 bases and J by 0 bases, with 15 bases between. There are 14 residues in the CDR3. Looked up from germline, CDR1 is DFQATT and CDR2 is SNEGSKA (reference sequence). The CDR3 DNA follows: TGCAGTGAGGAGAAGAGGGACGACCAAGAGACCCAGTACTTC. Its translation: CSEEKRDDQETQYF.

The chain has TRBV12-3 or TRBV12-4 and TRBJ2-1; D perhaps matches TRBD2 (7 bases). This CDR3 has 15 residues. Trimming removed 9 bases at V and 4 bases at J, with 19 bases between. The CDR3 region has the DNA TGTGCCAGTCTTCCCCGGGGGGCTGAGTACAATGAGCAGTTCTTC. This translates into CASLPRGAEYNEQFF.

This clonotype was observed at least ten times. The V and J genes are TRBV28 and TRBJ1-5; D is perhaps TRBD1 (5 bases). This CDR3 contains 16 residues. Germline V gives CDR1 MDHEN, CDR2 SYDVKM. V dropped 4 bases and J dropped 1 base, with 14 bases sitting between them. For the CDR3, the DNA is TGTGCCAGCAGTTCGCTGGGACTTAGGAGCAATCAGCCCCAGCATTTT. Its protein is CASSSLGLRSNQPQHF. The whole variable domain, remainder taken from reference TRBV28 and TRBJ1-5, is DVKVTQSSRYLVKRTGEKVFLECVQDMDHENMFWYRQDPGLGLRLIYFSYDVKMKEKGDIPEGYSVSREKKERFSLILESASTNQTSMYLCASSSLGLRSNQPQHFGDGTRLSIL.

This clonotype occurred many times. The rearrangement joins TRBV6-1 to TRBJ2-7; D gene unclear. Germline CDR1 MNHNS, CDR2 SASEGT. Trimming shortened V by 4 bases and J by 2 bases, and 9 bases separated the two germline ends. This CDR3 is built from 13 residues. The chain's CDR3 is CASSVDGPYEQYF. In nucleotides, the CDR3 is TGTGCCAGCAGTGTGGATGGGCCCTACGAGCAGTACTTC.

Remarks on this clonotype: A much bigger clone sits one base away, suggesting this may be a read error. This sequence joins TRBV2 and TRBJ1-2; TRBD1 agrees at 7 bases. The CDR3 spans 13 residues. The germline CDR1 and CDR2 sequences are SNHLY and FYNNEI. The CDR3 DNA sequence: TGTGCCAGCAGTGACACAGGGGTAAGCGGCTACGCCTTC. It translates to CASSDTGVSGYAF.

The V and J genes are TRBV7-9 and TRBJ2-7; D is undetermined. V was shortened by 4 bases and J by 6 bases, with 10 bases between the two germline ends. This CDR3 contains 12 residues. Germline V gene lookup returns CDR1 SEHNR and CDR2 FQNEAQ (reference sequence). The CDR3 DNA is TGTGCCAGCAGCTCCTCTTCTGGCGAGCAGTACTTC. It translates to CASSSSSGEQYF.

There are a few counts of this clonotype. This chain links TRBV7-2 with TRBJ2-5; no clear D. The CDR3 is made up of 16 amino acids. Trimming removed 3 bases from V and 5 bases from J, with 19 bases in between. Germline V gives CDR1 SGHTA, CDR2 FQGNSA. CDR3 protein: CASSFDATLVGETQYF. The CDR3 bases are TGTGCCAGCAGCTTTGACGCGACGTTGGTAGGGGAGACCCAGTACTTC.

V usage is TRBV19 and J usage is TRBJ2-7, with D perhaps matching TRBD1 (6 bases). Germline CDR1 and CDR2: LNHDA and SQIVND (reference sequence). V lost 6 bases, J lost 5 bases, and 17 bases lay in between. This CDR3 has 14 amino acids. CDR3 bases: TGTGCCAGTAGCGCAGGGGCTGAGGTCAACGAGCAGTACTTC. Protein product: CASSAGAEVNEQYF.

This chain joins TRBV20-1 and TRBJ2-5; D unresolved. CDR3 length: 12 amino acids. V was pared by 5 bases and J by 5 bases, with 12 bases between. Germline assignment: CDR1 DFQATT and CDR2 SNEGSKA (reference sequence). CDR3 DNA sequence: TGCAGTGCTCCCTTAAGGTGGGAGACCCAGTACTTC. Amino acids: CSAPLRWETQYF.

To note about this clonotype: This may be a read error, as it is one base from a much larger clone. CDR3 region: CASSYAEAGYTF. In DNA, the CDR3 is TGTGCCAGCAGTTATGCTGAGGCCGGCTACACCTTC. The chain uses TRBV28 and TRBJ1-2; no clear D. The ends were cut back, 4 bases at V and 8 bases at J, with 11 bases in the middle. The CDR3 runs 12 residues. Germline CDR1 MDHEN, CDR2 SYDVKM.

This clonotype was counted many times. The gene calls are TRBV12-3 or TRBV12-4 and TRBJ1-1; D not certain. The CDR3 consists of 15 residues. V was shortened by 5 bases and J by 0 bases, with 13 bases between the two germline ends. CDR3 nucleotides: TGTGCCAGCAGTGACCACCGAAGCATGAACACTGAAGCTTTCTTT. Protein product: CASSDHRSMNTEAFF.

This clonotype was found once. It may be a read error: a sequence one base away is much more abundant. This chain connects TRBV7-6 to TRBJ1-2; D not certain. Germline CDR1 and CDR2: SGHVS and FNYEAQ. The CDR3 has 13 residues. Trimming took 7 bases from V and 8 from J, leaving 17 bases between them. The CDR3 nucleotides are TGTGCCAGCATCACGGCCACCCGAGGGGGCTACACCTTC. Protein: CASITATRGGYTF.

This chain links TRBV13 with TRBJ2-5; 9 bases line up with TRBD1. The CDR3 covers 13 residues. The germline gives CDR1 PRHDT, CDR2 FYEKMQ (reference sequence). V shed 4 bases and J 7 bases; nucleotides not matched to a gene: 4. This chain's CDR3 is CASSSDRGGTQYF. DNA for the CDR3: TGTGCCAGCAGCTCAGACAGGGGGGGGACCCAGTACTTC.

This clonotype was counted between two and nine times. This rearrangement joins TRBV3-1 to TRBJ1-6, with TRBD1 matching over 7 bases. V lost 5 bases to trimming and J lost 7 bases; unmatched junction nucleotides: 8. The CDR3 length is 15 residues. Germline V CDR1 and CDR2: LGHDT, YNNKEL (reference sequence). The DNA for the CDR3 is TGTGCCAGCAGCATTACCGACAGGGAAAATTCACCCCTCCACTTT. It codes for CASSITDRENSPLHF. Together with reference TRBV3-1 and TRBJ1-6, the CDR3 gives the full variable domain: DTAVSQTPKYLVTQMGNDKSIKCEQNLGHDTMYWYKQDSKKFLKIMFSYNNKELIINETVPNRFSPKSPDKAHLNLHINSLELGDSAVYFCASSITDRENSPLHFGNGTRLTVT.

The V gene is TRBV19, the J gene TRBJ1-1; D call uncertain. The CDR3 runs to 14 residues. Germline CDR1 is LNHDA and CDR2 is SQIVND (reference sequence). V lost 7 bases and J 3 bases, leaving 15 bases between the germline ends. The CDR3 DNA reads TGTGCCAGTACTCGGGAAGTCGCTTACACTGAAGCTTTCTTT. It is translated as CASTREVAYTEAFF.

This chain connects TRBV15 to TRBJ2-3, with a tentative D call TRBD2 (5 bases). This CDR3 has 15 residues. V gave up 1 base and J gave up 4 bases, with 12 bases separating them. Germline CDR1 is LNHNV and CDR2 is YYDKDF (reference sequence). The CDR3 DNA is TGTGCCACCAGCAGAGTTCTCCGGGATCCAGATACGCAGTATTTT. Protein product: CATSRVLRDPDTQYF.

The chain carries TRBV19 and TRBJ2-7; 9 bases align to TRBD1. The germline gives CDR1 LNHDA, CDR2 SQIVND (reference sequence). V lost 4 bases and J lost 3; bases outside the gene matches: 16. This CDR3 has 18 residues. CDR3 sequence: CASSNMFFRDRVNYEQYF. In DNA form, the CDR3 reads TGTGCCAGTAGTAACATGTTTTTCCGGGACAGGGTGAACTACGAGCAGTACTTC.

The CDR3: CASSLRLEETQYF. Here the CDR3 DNA reads TGTGCCAGCAGCCTGCGATTAGAAGAGACCCAGTACTTC. V usage is TRBV14 and J usage is TRBJ2-5, with D unresolved. This CDR3 has 13 amino acids. Trimming took 4 bases from V and 3 from J, leaving 9 bases between them. The germline V gene has CDR1 SGHDN and CDR2 FVKESK. The whole variable domain, remainder taken from reference TRBV14 and TRBJ2-5, is EAGVTQFPSHSVIEKGQTVTLRCDPISGHDNLYWYRRVMGKEIKFLLHFVKESKQDESGMPNNRFLAERTGGTYSTLKVQPAELEDSGVYFCASSLRLEETQYFGPGTRLLVL.

This clonotype was seen only a few times. The gene calls are TRBV12-3 or TRBV12-4 and TRBJ1-5; tentatively, D is TRBD1 (5 bases). The CDR3 is 14 residues long. V was shortened by 6 bases and J by 6 bases, with 15 bases between the two germline ends. CDR3 bases: TGTGCCAGCAGACCGGGGGGGGGTATTCAGCCCCAGCATTTT. Translation: CASRPGGGIQPQHF.

The sample holds many counts of this clonotype. This chain joins TRBV7-9 and TRBJ1-1; D is undetermined. Germline CDR1 reads SEHNR; CDR2 reads FQNEAQ (reference sequence). The CDR3 has 14 amino acids. V was shortened by 4 bases and J by 6 bases, with 15 bases between the two germline ends. The DNA for the CDR3 is TGTGCCAGCAGCTACTTTCCCGGGGTCCCTGAAGCTTTCTTT. It is translated as CASSYFPGVPEAFF.

The chain links TRBV29-1 to TRBJ1-2; D not certain. The ends were cut back, 7 bases at V and 7 bases at J, with 19 bases in the middle. The CDR3 loop spans 13 amino acids. CDR1 and CDR2 (germline): SQVTM, ANQGSEA. In DNA, the CDR3 is TGCAGCGCCACGACTATCCCAGAGAGTGGCTACACCTTC. It codes for CSATTIPESGYTF. Variable domain in full (rest from reference TRBV29-1 and TRBJ1-2): SAVISQKPSRDICQRGTSLTIQCQVDSQVTMMFWYRQQPGQSLTLIATANQGSEATYESGFVIDKFPISRPNLTFSTLTVSNMSPEDSSIYLCSATTIPESGYTFGSGTRLTVV.

The chain couples TRBV20-1 to TRBJ1-2; the D gene is possibly TRBD1 (5 bases). CDR3 length: 10 amino acids. V shed 7 bases and J shed 7 bases, with 10 bases lying between them. CDR1 DFQATT and CDR2 SNEGSKA come from the germline V gene (reference sequence). CDR3 in amino acids: CSVPGPGYTF. The CDR3 DNA reads TGCAGTGTCCCGGGGCCTGGCTACACCTTC.

Worth noting for this clonotype: A much larger clone differs by one base, so this may be a read error. The gene calls are TRBV4-2 and TRBJ1-1; D is undetermined. CDR3 length equals 14 residues. Germline CDR1 LGHNA, CDR2 YNFKEQ. With 0 bases removed from V and 1 base from J, the gap between germline ends came to 6 bases. The CDR3, as DNA: TGTGCCAGCAGCCAAGAACGGGGGAACACTGAAGCTTTCTTT. This sequence encodes CASSQERGNTEAFF.

Comment on this clonotype: A far more abundant clone sits one base away, making this likely a read error. The V call is TRBV10-3, the J call TRBJ2-2; 7 bases line up with TRBD1. After removal of 5 bases from V and 0 bases from J, the junction contained 3 bases not matched to a gene. Germline assignment: CDR1 ENHRY and CDR2 SYGVKD. The CDR3 is 15 residues long. CDR3 protein: CAISTGTANTGELFF. The DNA for the CDR3 is TGTGCCATCAGTACCGGGACAGCGAACACCGGGGAGCTGTTTTTT.

This clonotype appeared many times. This chain uses TRBV28 with TRBJ2-5; 7 nucleotides align to TRBD1. CDR1 is MDHEN, CDR2 SYDVKM, per germline. The V and J ends lost 3 bases and 0 bases, in that order; junction bases with no gene match: 7. The CDR3 is 16 residues long. The CDR3: CASSFQGVRYQETQYF. The CDR3 bases are TGTGCCAGCAGTTTCCAGGGGGTCCGTTACCAAGAGACCCAGTACTTC.